This note documents a single T cell receptor beta chain sequence. Its antigen specificity is not known. Within one base of it there is no much larger clone, and no base qualities were kept. The CDR1 and CDR2 encoded by the germline V gene are LGHNA and YNFKEQ. The cysteine opens and the phenylalanine closes a CDR3 of 15 amino acids. Only the CDR3 part of the read is kept: 45 bases, read in frame from the first base. The V end loses 4 bases and the J end loses 0 bases, and a stretch of 9 bases separates them. The data belong to a study of OX40 agonist ivuxolimab in advanced cancers. Turning to the overall study: Ivuxolimab was an agonistic, fully human IgG2 monoclonal antibody directed against OX40 (CD134), a costimulatory receptor. Peripheral TCRbeta sequencing aimed to test whether ivuxolimab altered TCR sequence diversity and caused clonal T-cell expansion. Of the roughly 53 patients in dose escalation, about 20 had hepatocellular carcinoma, some 15 had melanoma, 9 had renal cell carcinoma and 9 had head and neck cancer. Patients were allowed to have had prior anti-PD-1, anti-PD-L1 or anti-CTLA-4 therapy, and around 40% of the dose-escalation patients had previously received checkpoint inhibitors. Intravenous ivuxolimab was administered to patients every 2 weeks at six dose levels: 0.01, 0.1, 0.3, 1.5, 3 and 10 mg/kg. Partial responses occurred in three dose-escalation patients, of whom one had hepatocellular carcinoma and two had cutaneous melanoma. The paper describes the monotherapy dose-escalation part (N of about 52 patients) of the phase I trial of ivuxolimab. The dose-escalation cohort was 82.7% male with a mean age of approximately 59 years, ranging from 23 to 79.

For sequencing of the TCRbeta CDR3 region, genomic DNA was extracted from the sorted cells. TCRbeta CDR3 regions were sequenced using the immunoSEQ Assay. Sourced from immuneACCESS, this table was stored by TCRdb with only in-frame sequences that have V and J called. A share of the clones is absent; for the studies checked, an unresolved V gene accounts for under half, and the remainder has no known explanation. In this sample the table shows 40,000 to 45,000 clones, 90% of which occur a single time. 6% of the sample is taken by the ten largest. On the study overall, not on this receptor specifically: Antigen specificity was not determined for the clonally expanded peripheral T cells. Partial responders in the 0.1-3.0 mg/kg groups had among the lowest normalized peripheral clonal expansion, especially among CD8+ T cells. At doses of 0.1 to 3.0 mg/kg, clonal expansion of both CD4+ and CD8+ blood T cells was observed from baseline to week 6. After ivuxolimab, CD8+ T cells had more expanded clones than CD4+ T cells on average. Low levels of normalized T-cell clonal expansion were also seen in some patients who did not respond.

Patients with a history of autoimmune disease or receiving systemic immunosuppression were excluded from the trial. Peripheral blood for TCR sequencing was drawn from every dose cohort at baseline, at cycle 4 day 1 and at cycle 7 day 1. The samples were drawn from a first-in-human, open-label, multicenter phase I dose-escalation trial of ivuxolimab. Adults with locally advanced or metastatic melanoma, renal cell, hepatocellular, or head and neck squamous cell carcinoma were enrolled in the trial. Before TCR sequencing, CD4+ and CD8+ T cells were separately sorted from peripheral blood. The sequence links TRBV4-2 to TRBJ2-2; the D gene is perhaps TRBD1, on 6 matching bases. The clonotype was recovered from an adult with an advanced solid tumor such as melanoma, head and neck, liver or kidney cancer. Sequences were derived from CD4+ or CD8+ T cells sorted from blood, sampled in a trial of the OX40 agonist ivuxolimab. The nucleotide sequence is TGTGCCAGCAGCCCGGGACATCCGAACACCGGGGAGCTGTTTTTT. Its protein is CASSPGHPNTGELFF.